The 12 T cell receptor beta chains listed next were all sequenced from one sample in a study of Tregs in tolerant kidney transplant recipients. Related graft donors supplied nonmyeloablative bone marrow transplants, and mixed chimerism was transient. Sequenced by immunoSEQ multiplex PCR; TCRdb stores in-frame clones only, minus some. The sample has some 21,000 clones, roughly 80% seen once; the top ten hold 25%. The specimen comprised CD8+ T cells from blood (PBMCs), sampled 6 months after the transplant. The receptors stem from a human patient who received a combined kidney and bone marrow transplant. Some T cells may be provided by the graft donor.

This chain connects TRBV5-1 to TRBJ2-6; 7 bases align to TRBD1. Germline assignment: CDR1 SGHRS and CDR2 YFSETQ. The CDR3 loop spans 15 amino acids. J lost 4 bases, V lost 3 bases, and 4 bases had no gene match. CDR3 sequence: CASSSGQSGANVLTF. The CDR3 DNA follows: TGCGCCAGCAGCTCGGGACAGTCCGGGGCCAACGTCCTGACTTTC.

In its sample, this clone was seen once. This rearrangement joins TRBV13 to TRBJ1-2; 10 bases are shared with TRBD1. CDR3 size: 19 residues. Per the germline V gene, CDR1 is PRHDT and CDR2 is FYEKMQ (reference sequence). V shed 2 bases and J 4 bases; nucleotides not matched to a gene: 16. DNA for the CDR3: TGTGCCAGCAGCTTAAGGGGAGACAGGGGGCGAGCGGACTTCTATGGCTACACCTTC. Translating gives CASSLRGDRGRADFYGYTF. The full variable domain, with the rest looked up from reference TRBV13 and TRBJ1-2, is AAGVIQSPRHLIKEKRETATLKCYPIPRHDTVYWYQQGPGQDPQFLISFYEKMQSDKGSIPDRFSAQQFSDYHSELNMSSLELGDSALYFCASSLRGDRGRADFYGYTFGSGTRLTVV.

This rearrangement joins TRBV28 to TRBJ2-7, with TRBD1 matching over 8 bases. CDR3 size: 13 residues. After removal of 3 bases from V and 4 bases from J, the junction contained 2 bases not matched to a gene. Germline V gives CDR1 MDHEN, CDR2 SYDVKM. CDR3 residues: CASSFQGAYEQYF. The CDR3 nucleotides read TGTGCCAGCAGTTTCCAGGGGGCGTACGAGCAGTACTTC.

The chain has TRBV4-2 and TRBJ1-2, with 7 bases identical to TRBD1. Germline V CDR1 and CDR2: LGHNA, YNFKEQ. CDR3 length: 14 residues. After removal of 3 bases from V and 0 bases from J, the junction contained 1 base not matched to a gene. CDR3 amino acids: CASSQGQSNYGYTF. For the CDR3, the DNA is TGTGCCAGCAGCCAGGGACAGTCTAACTATGGCTACACCTTC.

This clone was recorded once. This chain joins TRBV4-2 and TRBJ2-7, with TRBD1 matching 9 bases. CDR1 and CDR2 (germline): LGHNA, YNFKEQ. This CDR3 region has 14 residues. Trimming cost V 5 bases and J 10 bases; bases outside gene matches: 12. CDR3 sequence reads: CASSTRDRVKEQYF. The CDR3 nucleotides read TGTGCCAGCAGCACCCGGGACAGGGTGAAGGAACAGTACTTC.

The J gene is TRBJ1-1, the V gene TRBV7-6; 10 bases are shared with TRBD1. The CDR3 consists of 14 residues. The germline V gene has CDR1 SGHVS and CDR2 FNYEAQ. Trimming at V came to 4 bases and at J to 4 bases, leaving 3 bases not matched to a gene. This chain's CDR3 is CASSYGQGGTEAFF. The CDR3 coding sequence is TGTGCCAGCAGCTACGGACAGGGGGGCACTGAAGCTTTCTTT.

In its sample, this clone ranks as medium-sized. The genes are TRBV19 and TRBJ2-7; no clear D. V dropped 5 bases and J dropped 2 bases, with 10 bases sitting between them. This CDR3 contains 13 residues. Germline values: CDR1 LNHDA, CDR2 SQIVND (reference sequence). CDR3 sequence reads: CASSLRFTYEQYF. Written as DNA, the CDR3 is TGTGCCAGTAGTCTCAGGTTTACCTACGAGCAGTACTTC.

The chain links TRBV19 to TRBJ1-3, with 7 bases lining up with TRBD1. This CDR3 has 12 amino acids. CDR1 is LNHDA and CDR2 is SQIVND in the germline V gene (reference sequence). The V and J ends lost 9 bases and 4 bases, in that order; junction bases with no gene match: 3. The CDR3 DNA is TGTGCCAGCCGACAGGGAGGAAACACCATATATTTT. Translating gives CASRQGGNTIYF.

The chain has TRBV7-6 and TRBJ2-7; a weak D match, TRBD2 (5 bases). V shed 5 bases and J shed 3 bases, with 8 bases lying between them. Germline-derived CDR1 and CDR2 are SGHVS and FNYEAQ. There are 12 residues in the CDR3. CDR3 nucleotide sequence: TGTGCCAGCAGCCTCCGGGACTACGAGCAGTACTTC. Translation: CASSLRDYEQYF.

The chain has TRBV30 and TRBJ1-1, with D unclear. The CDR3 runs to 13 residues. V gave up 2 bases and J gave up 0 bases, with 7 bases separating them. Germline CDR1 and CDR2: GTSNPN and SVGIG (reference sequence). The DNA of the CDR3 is TGTGCCTGGAGTTTAAACATGAACACTGAAGCTTTCTTT. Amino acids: CAWSLNMNTEAFF.

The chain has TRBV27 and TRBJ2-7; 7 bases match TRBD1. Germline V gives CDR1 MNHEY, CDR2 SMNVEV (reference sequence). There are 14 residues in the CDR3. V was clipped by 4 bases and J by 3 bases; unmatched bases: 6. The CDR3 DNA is TGTGCCAGCAGTTGGGGACAGCCACACTACGAGCAGTACTTC. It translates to CASSWGQPHYEQYF.

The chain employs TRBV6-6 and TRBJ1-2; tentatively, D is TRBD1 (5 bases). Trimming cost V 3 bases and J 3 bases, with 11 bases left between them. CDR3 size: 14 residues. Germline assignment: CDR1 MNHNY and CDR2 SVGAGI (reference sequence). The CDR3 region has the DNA TGTGCCAGCAGTTATGGGGGGACGCACTATGGCTACACCTTC. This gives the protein CASSYGGTHYGYTF.